The clone carrying this T cell receptor beta chain was counted many times. The same CDR3 also results from other DNA sequences found in this sample. From the PCR reads, TCRdb re-called clones with MiXCR. The table records 30,000 to 35,000 clones, roughly 29% of them present only once. The entire patient cohort was treatment-naive prior to thyroid surgery. The data were taken from a study of metastatic and nonmetastatic thyroid tumors. Study-level background: From malignant and benign thyroid patients, repertoires in blood and in tumor or nodule tissue were compared.

The receptor was isolated from a female donor with papillary thyroid cancer or a benign thyroid nodule (not recorded which). Some clones in this sample may be carry-over from other donors' samples. The sample consisted of blood.

The CDR3 sequence is CASSDGTGGTGELFF. The CDR3 coding sequence is TGTGCCAGCAGTGACGGGACAGGGGGTACCGGGGAGCTGTTTTTT. The rearrangement uses TRBV6-4 and TRBJ2-2, with 11 bases lining up with TRBD1. J gave up 5 bases and V 2 bases, and 1 base lay outside the gene matches. Germline V gene lookup returns CDR1 MRHNA and CDR2 SNTAGT. This CDR3 has 15 amino acids.